These 2 T cell receptor beta chains share one sample of origin, sequenced in a study of blood T cell repertoires in COVID-19. Using immunoSEQ multiplex PCR, the repertoire was profiled, and TCRdb retains in-frame clones only, with some absent. The table lists just under 350,000 clones, around four fifths of them singletons. The sequencing sample was made of peripheral blood. The source of these receptors is a man aged 25-45 years with active or convalescent COVID-19.

On this clone itself: At the DNA level, this CDR3 is encoded by other sequences in the same sample as well. The V gene is TRBV28, the J gene TRBJ2-7, with 8 bases matching TRBD1. Germline CDR1 reads MDHEN; CDR2 reads SYDVKM. The length of the CDR3 is 14 residues. The J segment lost 3 bases and the V segment lost 5 bases, leaving 6 bases of the junction unmatched. CDR3 sequence: CASSPTGGSYEQYF. The CDR3 bases are TGTGCCAGCAGTCCCACAGGGGGGAGCTACGAGCAGTACTTC.

The V call is TRBV11-3, the J call TRBJ1-2; D gene ambiguous. CDR1 and CDR2 from the germline V gene are SGHNT and YENEEA. Trimming took 0 bases from V and 1 from J, leaving 6 bases between them. The CDR3 is 14 residues long. CDR3 bases: TGTGCCAGCAGCTTAGATAGCCTTAACTATGGCTACACCTTC. Amino acids: CASSLDSLNYGYTF.